These 28 T cell receptor beta chains were sequenced from one sample in a study of CD8+CD57+ T cells in acquired aplastic anemia. Investigators profiled TCR beta VDJ and CDR3 from genomic DNA template. TCRdb used MiXCR to reprocess the reads, holding one entry per CDR3 protein. The sample yields 270,000 or so distinct CDR3 sequences, less than 85% seen once. Only patients with CD8+CD57+ cell expansion on flow cytometry were chosen for sequencing. Sequencing input: sorted CD4+, CD8+, or CD8+CD57+ T cells (not recorded which) from PBMCs. These receptors were collected from a human donor with aplastic anemia.

The chain joins TRBV2 to TRBJ2-7; no clear D. The J call may not be correct, given that the DNA end is closer to TRBJ2-3. CDR3 length: 14 residues. Germline-derived CDR1 and CDR2 are SNHLY and FYNNEI. CDR3 in DNA: TGTGCCAGCAGTTACTCGTATAGCAATCAGCCCCAGTATTTT. Translating it yields CASSYSYSNQPQYF.

On this clonotype itself: One end of the junction does not line up with germline, which may come from a read error. This sequence joins TRBV5-1 and TRBJ2-6, with D possibly TRBD1 on 8 matching bases. The germline V gene encodes CDR1 SGHRS and CDR2 YFSETQ. This CDR3 has 17 amino acids. The CDR3 coding sequence is TGTGCCACCAGACAGGGGAGGGTCGCCTCTGGGGCCAACGTCCTGACTTTC. This sequence encodes CATRQGRVASGANVLTF.

The chain employs TRBV19 and TRBJ1-6, with D tentatively TRBD1 (6 bases). Per the germline V gene, CDR1 is LNHDA and CDR2 is SQIVND (reference sequence). Between the trimmed V and J ends, which lost 1 base and 10 bases, there was a span of 14 bases. This CDR3 contains 15 residues. Here the CDR3 reads CASSIVWAGESPLHF. The DNA for the CDR3 is TGTGCCAGTAGTATAGTTTGGGCAGGGGAGTCACCCCTCCACTTT.

The V call is TRBV7-9, the J call TRBJ2-5; TRBD1 matches 8 bases. This CDR3 comprises 14 residues. The V gene end was trimmed by 4 bases and the J gene end by 5 bases; junction bases not matched to a gene: 6. Germline V lookup: CDR1 SEHNR, CDR2 FQNEAQ (reference sequence). Here the CDR3 DNA reads TGTGCCAGCAGCTGCGTACAGGGGGGTGAGACCCAGTACTTC. Amino acid sequence: CASSCVQGGETQYF.

Comments on this clonotype: Germline is not matched at one junction end, which may reflect a read error. This sequence joins TRBV7-9 and TRBJ2-7, with D hard to call. The CDR3 is made up of 13 amino acids. Germline loops: CDR1 SEHNR, CDR2 FQNEAQ (reference sequence). The CDR3 is CASSGRSIQPQHF. The CDR3 DNA reads TGTGCCAGCAGTGGACGGAGCATTCAGCCCCAGCATTTC. Complete variable domain (other parts from reference TRBV7-9 and TRBJ2-7): DTGVSQNPRHKITKRGQNVTFRCDPISEHNRLYWYRQTLGQGPEFLTYFQNEAQLEKSRLLSDRFSAERPKGSFSTLEIQRTEQGDSAMYLCASSGRSIQPQHFGPGTRLTVT.

To note about this clonotype: This CDR3 is missing its conserved last phenylalanine or tryptophan, likely due to a read error. The limits of the CDR3 on the DNA are not certain, so only TCRdb's listed CDR3 is given. The chain has TRBV24-1 and TRBJ1-5. The CDR3 is 15 residues long, counting both termini. Per germline, CDR1 KGHDR and CDR2 SFDVKD. The CDR3 is CATSEGELNIASEHY.

This clonotype appeared once. The gene calls are TRBV9 and TRBJ2-5; no clear D. Germline-derived CDR1 and CDR2 are SGDLS and YYNGEE. The CDR3 length is 16 residues. The ends were cut back, 3 bases at V and 7 bases at J, with 22 bases in the middle. In DNA form, the CDR3 reads TGTGCCAGCAGCGAGGAACATTCGCTAATTCGCGGGACCCAGTACTTC. Its translation: CASSEEHSLIRGTQYF.

For this clonotype: The junction does not match germline at one end; this may be a read error. The V call is TRBV10-1, the J call TRBJ1-1; the D is unclear. Germline V gene lookup returns CDR1 WNHNN and CDR2 SYGVQD (reference sequence). This CDR3 has 13 amino acids. CDR3 DNA sequence: TGTGCCAGCAGTGTGGTCCAGGACGCTGAAGGTTTCTTT. It is translated as CASSVVQDAEGFF.

As regards this clonotype: Relative to the germline gene, one junction end is altered; a read error may explain this. V usage is TRBV7-8 and J usage is TRBJ2-5; possibly TRBD1 or TRBD2 for D (5 bases each). CDR1 is SGHVS and CDR2 is FQNEAQ in the germline V gene. The CDR3 covers 12 residues. CDR3 DNA sequence: TGTGCCGGACACTTGGCTAGGGAGACCGAGGACTTC. Translating gives CAGHLARETEDF.

This chain links TRBV9 with TRBJ2-3; no reliable D call. V dropped 4 bases and J dropped 14 bases, with 23 bases sitting between them. From germline, CDR1 is SGDLS and CDR2 YYNGEE. This CDR3 is built from 14 residues. The CDR3 is CASSQPYSHTMGYF. CDR3 in DNA: TGTGCCAGCAGCCAACCCTATAGCCACACTATGGGGTATTTT.

The V gene is TRBV12-3 or TRBV12-4, the J gene TRBJ2-1; D may be TRBD1 (5 bases). The CDR3 spans 16 residues. V lost 7 bases, J lost 5 bases, and 21 bases lay in between. The CDR3 DNA reads TGTGCCAGCAAACCCGATCGGACACAGTTCAACAATGAGCAGTTCTTC. It yields the protein CASKPDRTQFNNEQFF.

The chain joins TRBV9 to TRBJ2-7; D unresolved. The V end lost 4 bases, the J end lost 2 bases, and 16 bases lay between the germline ends. CDR3 size: 15 residues. Germline CDR1 and CDR2: SGDLS and YYNGEE. CDR3 sequence reads: CASSQSVTLPYEQYF. DNA of the CDR3: TGTGCCAGCAGCCAGTCAGTAACCTTGCCCTACGAGCAGTACTTC.

The J gene is TRBJ1-1, the V gene TRBV19; D is possibly TRBD1 (6 bases). V lost 6 bases, J lost 3 bases, and 17 bases lay in between. The CDR3 loop spans 15 amino acids. The germline gives CDR1 LNHDA, CDR2 SQIVND (reference sequence). CDR3 bases: TGTGCCAGTAGCTTAGATCGGACAGCCTACACTGAAGCTTTCTTT. Translating gives CASSLDRTAYTEAFF.

J is TRBJ2-7 and V is TRBV11-1; perhaps TRBD2 as D (6 bases). CDR3 length: 14 amino acids. Germline CDR1 and CDR2: SGHAT and FQDESV (reference sequence). The CDR3 here is CASSLASGAGEQYV. In nucleotides, the CDR3 is TGTGCCAGTAGCTTAGCATCGGGAGCCGGGGAGCAGTACGTC.

This clonotype was observed a single time. One junction end disagrees with the germline gene, perhaps due to a read error. The chain carries TRBV7-8 and TRBJ2-2, with 7 bases matching TRBD1. CDR1 is SGHVS, CDR2 FQNEAQ, per germline. This CDR3 region has 12 residues. As DNA, the CDR3 is TGTGCCAGCAGGTTGAACACAGGGGAGCGGTTCTTT. Translating it yields CASRLNTGERFF.

The chain combines TRBV7-9 with TRBJ2-1; 7 bases match TRBD1. Germline V CDR1 and CDR2: SEHNR, FQNEAQ (reference sequence). The CDR3 runs to 13 residues. V gave up 11 bases and J gave up 16 bases; unmatched junction bases: 20. The CDR3 sequence: CAGKGAGETQYFF. The CDR3 nucleotides read TGTGCCGGAAAGGGGGCTGGGGAGACCCAGTACTTCTTC.

Regarding this clonotype: An end of the junction differs from the germline gene, which may be a read error. The rearrangement links TRBV7-9 to TRBJ2-5, with a tentative D call TRBD2 (6 bases). The length of the CDR3 is 14 residues. Germline V lookup: CDR1 SEHNR, CDR2 FQNEAQ (reference sequence). CDR3: CASSLGAGKTSEQF. CDR3 DNA: TGTGCCAGCAGCTTGGGCGCGGGAAAGACCTCCGAGCAGTTC.

The chain has TRBV9 and TRBJ2-3; 11 positions match TRBD2. The CDR3 totals 14 residues. Germline CDR1 is SGDLS and CDR2 is YYNGEE. Losses at the gene ends were 4 bases for V and 7 bases for J; bases not matched to a gene: 5. CDR3 bases: TGTGCCAGCAGCTTAGCGGGAGGGCACAATACGCAGTATTTT. Its translation is CASSLAGGHNTQYF.

This sequence joins TRBV7-3 and TRBJ1-6; D is perhaps TRBD1 (5 bases). The CDR3 is 16 residues long. Germline V gives CDR1 SGHTA, CDR2 FQGTGA. The V gene lost 3 bases and the J gene lost 5 bases, with 14 bases spanning the gap. CDR3 nucleotides: TGTGCCAGCAGCTTGGGGGAGACTTGCGATAATTCACCCCTCCACTTT. Its translation: CASSLGETCDNSPLHF. Full variable domain (outside the CDR3, taken from reference TRBV7-3 and TRBJ1-6): GAGVSQTPSNKVTEKGKYVELRCDPISGHTALYWYRQSLGQGPEFLIYFQGTGAADDSGLPNDRFFAVRPEGSVSTLKIQRTERGDSAVYLCASSLGETCDNSPLHFGNGTRLTVT.

On this clonotype: Given the absence of the conserved phenylalanine or tryptophan at the CDR3 end, a read error is likely. Because the CDR3's place on the DNA is in doubt, the DNA is left out and the CDR3 is given as listed by TCRdb. This chain joins TRBV7-3 and TRBJ1-2. Per germline, CDR1 SGHTA and CDR2 FQGTGA. Ends included, the CDR3 has 13 residues. The CDR3 sequence is CASSLGLAYVNTQ.

This clonotype was counted only a few times. The rearrangement links TRBV28 to TRBJ2-2; 12 positions match TRBD2. V dropped 6 bases and J dropped 6; count of bases not matched to a gene: 2. Germline V lookup: CDR1 MDHEN, CDR2 SYDVKM. CDR3 length equals 14 residues. Here the CDR3 reads CASSSSGGAGELFF. DNA of the CDR3: TGTGCCAGCAGCTCTAGCGGGGGGGCCGGGGAGCTGTTTTTT.

The V gene is TRBV7-4, the J gene TRBJ2-1; D may be TRBD2 (7 bases). The CDR3 is 16 residues long. The germline CDR1 and CDR2 sequences are SGHVT and SQSDAQ. Between the trimmed V and J ends, which lost 4 bases and 13 bases, there was a span of 26 bases. CDR3 residues: CASSSQLRGGADLQFF. The CDR3, as DNA: TGTGCCAGCAGCTCACAACTTAGGGGGGGAGCAGATCTTCAGTTCTTC. The full variable domain, rest sourced from reference TRBV7-4 and TRBJ2-1, is GAGVSQSPRYKVAKRGRDVALRCDSISGHVTLYWYRQTLGQGSEVLTYSQSDAQRDKSGRPSGRFSAERPERSVSTLKIQRTEQGDSAVYLCASSSQLRGGADLQFFGPGTRLTVL.

This clonotype was seen many times. V gene TRBV6-6 combines with J gene TRBJ1-2, with D possibly being TRBD1 (5 bases). Germline lookup yields CDR1 MNHNY and CDR2 SVGAGI (reference sequence). V shed 7 bases and J shed 4 bases, with 25 bases lying between them. The CDR3 totals 17 residues. The CDR3 nucleotides read TGTGCCAGCACTACCCGGGACGGGGTGCAGATCGGCTATGGCTACACCTTC. Its protein product is CASTTRDGVQIGYGYTF.

As to this clonotype: Because the CDR3 is missing its conserved closing phenylalanine or tryptophan, this is likely a read error. The DNA is omitted, as the CDR3 cannot be located on it reliably, and the CDR3 follows TCRdb's listing. The V gene is TRBV2, the J gene TRBJ2-7; TRBD1 is taken as the D call from the table, unchecked against the DNA. The CDR3 has 16 amino acids, counting both end residues. Germline CDR1 reads SNHLY; CDR2 reads FYNNEI. CDR3 in amino acids: CASRTAGGANTAEQYG.

A word on this clonotype: No conserved phenylalanine or tryptophan is present at the end of the CDR3, so a read error is the likely explanation. It is unclear where the CDR3 begins or ends on the DNA, so no DNA is shown, and the CDR3 is as TCRdb lists it. V usage is TRBV9 and J usage is TRBJ2-3; whether TRBD1, the table's D call, matches the DNA was not checked. The CDR3 is 13 amino acids long, termini counted. The germline gives CDR1 SGDLS, CDR2 YYNGEE. The CDR3 protein is CASSDSGMGKGSL.

The chain recombines TRBV2 with TRBJ2-7, with D perhaps TRBD2 (6 bases). The V and J ends lost 6 bases and 11 bases respectively, with 23 bases between them. The CDR3 totals 14 residues. The germline gives CDR1 SNHLY, CDR2 FYNNEI. DNA for the CDR3: TGTGCCAGCAGCTTGGGGGGTGGCTCCTACAAGGAGTACGTC. Encoded protein: CASSLGGGSYKEYV.

To note about this clonotype: One junction end disagrees with the germline gene, perhaps due to a read error. The V call is TRBV3-1, the J call TRBJ2-5; 11 bases match TRBD2. The CDR3 spans 14 residues. Germline CDR1 is LGHDT and CDR2 is YNNKEL (reference sequence). CDR3 sequence (DNA): TGTGCCAGCAGCCAAATCTTTAGCGGGGGGGCCGGGGAGTTC. Translating it yields CASSQIFSGGAGEF.

As concerns this clonotype: An end of the junction does not agree with germline; a read error may underlie this. The genes are TRBV9 and TRBJ2-3; no clear D gene. Germline lookup yields CDR1 SGDLS and CDR2 YYNGEE. The CDR3 is 13 amino acids. CDR3 loop: CASGNRGTDTEYF. As DNA, the CDR3 is TGTGCCAGCGGGAACCGTGGCACAGATACGGAGTATTTT.